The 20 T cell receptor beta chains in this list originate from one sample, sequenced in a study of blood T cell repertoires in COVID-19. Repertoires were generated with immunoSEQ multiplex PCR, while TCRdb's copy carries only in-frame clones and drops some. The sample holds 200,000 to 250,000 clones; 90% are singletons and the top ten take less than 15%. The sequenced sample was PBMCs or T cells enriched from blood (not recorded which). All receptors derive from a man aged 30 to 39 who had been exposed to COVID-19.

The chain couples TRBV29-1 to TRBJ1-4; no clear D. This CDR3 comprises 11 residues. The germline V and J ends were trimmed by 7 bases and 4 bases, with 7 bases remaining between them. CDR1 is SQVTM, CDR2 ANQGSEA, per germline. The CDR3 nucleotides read TGCAGCGGTTGGCTTAATGAAAAACTGTTTTTT. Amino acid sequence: CSGWLNEKLFF.

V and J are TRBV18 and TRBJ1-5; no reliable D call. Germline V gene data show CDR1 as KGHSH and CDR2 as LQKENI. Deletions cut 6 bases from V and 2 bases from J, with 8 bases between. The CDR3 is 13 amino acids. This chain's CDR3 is CASSTLGNQPQHF. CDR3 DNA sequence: TGTGCCAGCTCGACCCTAGGCAATCAGCCCCAGCATTTT.

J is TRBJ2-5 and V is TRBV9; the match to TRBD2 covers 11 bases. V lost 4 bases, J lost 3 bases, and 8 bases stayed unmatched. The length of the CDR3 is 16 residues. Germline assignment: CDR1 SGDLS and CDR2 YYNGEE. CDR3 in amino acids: CASSRGILAGEETQYF. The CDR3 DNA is TGTGCCAGCAGCCGGGGGATACTAGCGGGGGAAGAGACCCAGTACTTC.

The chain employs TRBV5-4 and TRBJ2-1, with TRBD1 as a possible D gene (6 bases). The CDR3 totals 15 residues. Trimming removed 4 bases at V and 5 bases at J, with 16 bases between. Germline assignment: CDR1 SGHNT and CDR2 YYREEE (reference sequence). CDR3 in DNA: TGTGCCAGCAGCCTGCAGGGGCCCCTACACAATGAGCAGTTCTTC. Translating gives CASSLQGPLHNEQFF.

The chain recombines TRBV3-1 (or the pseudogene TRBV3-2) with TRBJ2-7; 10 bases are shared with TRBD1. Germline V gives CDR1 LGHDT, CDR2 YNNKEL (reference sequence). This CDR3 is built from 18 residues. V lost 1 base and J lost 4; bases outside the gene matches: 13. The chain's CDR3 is CASSQGFSFGTGVYEQYF. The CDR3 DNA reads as TGTGCCAGCAGCCAAGGGTTTAGTTTCGGGACAGGGGTTTACGAGCAGTACTTC.

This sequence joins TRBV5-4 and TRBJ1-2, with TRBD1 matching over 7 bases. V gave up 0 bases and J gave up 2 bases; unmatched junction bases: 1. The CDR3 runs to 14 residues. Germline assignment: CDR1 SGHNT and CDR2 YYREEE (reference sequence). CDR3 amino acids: CASSLEDRNYGYTF. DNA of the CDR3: TGTGCCAGCAGCTTGGAGGACAGGAACTATGGCTACACCTTC. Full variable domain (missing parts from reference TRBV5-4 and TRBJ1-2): ETGVTQSPTHLIKTRGQQVTLRCSSQSGHNTVSWYQQALGQGPQFIFQYYREEENGRGNFPPRFSGLQFPNYSSELNVNALELDDSALYLCASSLEDRNYGYTFGSGTRLTVV.

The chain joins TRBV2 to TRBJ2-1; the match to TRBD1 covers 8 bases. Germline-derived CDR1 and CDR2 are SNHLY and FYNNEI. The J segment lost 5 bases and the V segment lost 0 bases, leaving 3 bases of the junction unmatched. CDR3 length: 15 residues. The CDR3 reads CASSEAGQANNEQFF. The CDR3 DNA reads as TGTGCCAGCAGTGAAGCGGGACAGGCCAACAATGAGCAGTTCTTC. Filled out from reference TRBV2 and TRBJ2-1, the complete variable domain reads EPEVTQTPSHQVTQMGQEVILRCVPISNHLYFYWYRQILGQKVEFLVSFYNNEISEKSEIFDDQFSVERPDGSNFTLKIRSTKLEDSAMYFCASSEAGQANNEQFFGPGTRLTVL.

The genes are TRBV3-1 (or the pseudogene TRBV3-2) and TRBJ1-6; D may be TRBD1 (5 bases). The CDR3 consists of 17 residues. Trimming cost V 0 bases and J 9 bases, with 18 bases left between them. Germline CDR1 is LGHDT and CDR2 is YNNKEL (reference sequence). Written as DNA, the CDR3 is TGTGCCAGCAGCCAAGATGGTGCAGGGCTAGGTAGTTCACCCCTCCACTTT. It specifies CASSQDGAGLGSSPLHF.

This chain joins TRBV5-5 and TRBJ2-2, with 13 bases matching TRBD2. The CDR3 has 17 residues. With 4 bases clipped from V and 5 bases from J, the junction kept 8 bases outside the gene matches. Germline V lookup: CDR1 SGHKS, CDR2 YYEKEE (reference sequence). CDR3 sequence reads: CASSLWTSGGHTGELFF. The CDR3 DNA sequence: TGTGCCAGCAGCCTCTGGACTAGCGGGGGTCATACCGGGGAGCTGTTTTTT.

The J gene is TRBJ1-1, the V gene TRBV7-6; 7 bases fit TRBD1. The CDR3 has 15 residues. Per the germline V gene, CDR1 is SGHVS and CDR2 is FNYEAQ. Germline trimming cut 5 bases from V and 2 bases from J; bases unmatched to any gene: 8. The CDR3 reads CASSSQTGSNTEAFF. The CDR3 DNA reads TGTGCCAGCAGCAGTCAGACAGGGTCAAACACTGAAGCTTTCTTT.

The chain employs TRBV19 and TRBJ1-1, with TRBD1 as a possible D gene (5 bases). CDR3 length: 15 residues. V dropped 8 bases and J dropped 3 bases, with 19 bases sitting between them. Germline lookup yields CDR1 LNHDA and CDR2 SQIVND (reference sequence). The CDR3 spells CASVDKGATYTEAFF. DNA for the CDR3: TGTGCCAGTGTTGACAAAGGGGCTACCTACACTGAAGCTTTCTTT. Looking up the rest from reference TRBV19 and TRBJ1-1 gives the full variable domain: DGGITQSPKYLFRKEGQNVTLSCEQNLNHDAMYWYRQDPGQGLRLIYYSQIVNDFQKGDIAEGYSVSREKKESFPLTVTSAQKNPTAFYLCASVDKGATYTEAFFGQGTRLTVV.

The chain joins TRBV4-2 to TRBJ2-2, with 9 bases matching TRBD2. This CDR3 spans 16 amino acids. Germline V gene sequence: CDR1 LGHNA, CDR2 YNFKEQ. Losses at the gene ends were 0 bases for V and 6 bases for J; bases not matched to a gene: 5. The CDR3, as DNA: TGTGCCAGCAGCCAAGAAGGGGGACTAGCCTCCGGGGAGCTGTTTTTT. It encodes CASSQEGGLASGELFF.

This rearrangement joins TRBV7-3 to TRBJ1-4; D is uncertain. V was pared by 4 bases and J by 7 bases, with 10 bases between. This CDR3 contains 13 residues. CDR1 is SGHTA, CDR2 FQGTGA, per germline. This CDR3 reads CASSSQAGEKLFF. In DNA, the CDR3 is TGTGCCAGCAGCTCGCAAGCTGGTGAAAAACTGTTTTTT.

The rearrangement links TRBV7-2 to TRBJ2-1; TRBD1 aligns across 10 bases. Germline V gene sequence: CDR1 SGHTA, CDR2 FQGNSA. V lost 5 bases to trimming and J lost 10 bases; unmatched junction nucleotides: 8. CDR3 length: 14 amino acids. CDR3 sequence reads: CASSAGQGIGEQFF. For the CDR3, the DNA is TGTGCCAGCAGCGCGGGACAGGGGATAGGCGAGCAGTTCTTC. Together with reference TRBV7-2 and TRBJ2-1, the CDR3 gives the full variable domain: GAGVSQSPSNKVTEKGKDVELRCDPISGHTALYWYRQSLGQGLEFLIYFQGNSAPDKSGLPSDRFSAERTGGSVSTLTIQRTQQEDSAVYLCASSAGQGIGEQFFGPGTRLTVL.

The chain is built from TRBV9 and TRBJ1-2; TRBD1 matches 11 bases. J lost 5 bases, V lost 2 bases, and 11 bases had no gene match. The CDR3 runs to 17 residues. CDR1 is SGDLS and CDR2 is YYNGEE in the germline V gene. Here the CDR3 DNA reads TGTGCCAGCAGCGTCGCCTCCGGGACAGGGGGGAATTATGGCTACACCTTC. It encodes CASSVASGTGGNYGYTF.

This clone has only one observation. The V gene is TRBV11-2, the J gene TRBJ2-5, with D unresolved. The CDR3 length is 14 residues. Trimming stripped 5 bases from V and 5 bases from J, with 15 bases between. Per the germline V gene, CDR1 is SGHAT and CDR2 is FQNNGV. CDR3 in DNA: TGTGCCAGCAGCCCCGGTGCCAGGCAGGAGACCCAGTACTTC. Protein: CASSPGARQETQYF.

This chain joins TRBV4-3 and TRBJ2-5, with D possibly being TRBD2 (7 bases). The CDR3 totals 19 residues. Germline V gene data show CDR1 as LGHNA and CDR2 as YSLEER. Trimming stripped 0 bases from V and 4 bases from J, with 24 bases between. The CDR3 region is CASSQDAAAGASGGETQYF. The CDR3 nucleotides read TGCGCCAGCAGCCAAGATGCTGCCGCGGGGGCCTCTGGAGGAGAGACCCAGTACTTC.

In nucleotides, the CDR3 is TGTGCCAGCAGCCCGGTCGCGGCTGGAAACACCATATATTTT. It translates to CASSPVAAGNTIYF. The V gene is TRBV4-2, the J gene TRBJ1-3; unclear D gene. The CDR3 totals 14 residues. Trimming took 4 bases from V and 2 from J, leaving 9 bases between them. Germline assignment: CDR1 LGHNA and CDR2 YNFKEQ.

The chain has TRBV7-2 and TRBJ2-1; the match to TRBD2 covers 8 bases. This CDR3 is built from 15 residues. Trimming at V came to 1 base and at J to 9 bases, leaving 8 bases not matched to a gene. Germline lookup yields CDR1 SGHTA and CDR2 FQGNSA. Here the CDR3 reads CASSLEPSGPFEQFF. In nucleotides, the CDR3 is TGTGCCAGCAGCTTAGAGCCTAGCGGGCCCTTTGAGCAGTTCTTC.

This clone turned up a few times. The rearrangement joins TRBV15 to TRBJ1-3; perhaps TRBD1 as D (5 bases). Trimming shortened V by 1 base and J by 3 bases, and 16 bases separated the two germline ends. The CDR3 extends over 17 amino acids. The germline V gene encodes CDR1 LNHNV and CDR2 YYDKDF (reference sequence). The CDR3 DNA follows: TGTGCCACCAGCAGAGGAGGGACTTTGGAGATTGGAAACACCATATATTTT. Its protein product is CATSRGGTLEIGNTIYF.